These 9 T cell receptor beta chains share one sample of origin, sequenced in a study of blood T cell repertoires in COVID-19. Repertoires were generated with immunoSEQ multiplex PCR, while TCRdb's copy carries only in-frame clones and drops some. The sample carries over 130,000 clones, 75% to 90% recorded once. Material for sequencing was peripheral blood. These receptors came from a man aged 60 to 69 with active or convalescent COVID-19.

The chain carries TRBV9 and TRBJ2-3; tentative D call: TRBD2 (5 bases). V was shortened by 0 bases and J by 6 bases, with 14 bases between the two germline ends. CDR1 is SGDLS and CDR2 is YYNGEE in the germline V gene. This CDR3 has 15 residues. The CDR3 loop reads CASSVAGAVRDTQYF. The DNA for the CDR3 is TGTGCCAGCAGCGTAGCCGGAGCGGTCCGGGATACGCAGTATTTT.

The chain combines TRBV23-1 with TRBJ2-1; 7 positions agree with TRBD2. TRBV23-1 is recorded as an ORF, its role being uncertain. This CDR3 spans 21 amino acids. The V segment lost 2 bases and the J segment 2 bases; nucleotides outside the gene matches: 21. The CDR3 nucleotides read TGCGCCAGCAGTCAAGCGATAAGCCAATTCGCGGGGGAACAGCCCTACAATGAGCAGTTCTTC. It encodes CASSQAISQFAGEQPYNEQFF.

This clone is a singleton in its sample. This chain joins TRBV5-5 and TRBJ2-1, with 10 bases identical to TRBD2. Germline V lookup: CDR1 SGHKS, CDR2 YYEKEE (reference sequence). CDR3 size: 16 residues. The V segment lost 2 bases and the J segment 5 bases; nucleotides outside the gene matches: 7. The CDR3 bases are TGTGCCAGCAGCTTTTCGACTAGCGGGTCGGACAATGAGCAGTTCTTC. Protein product: CASSFSTSGSDNEQFF.

The J gene is TRBJ1-5, the V gene TRBV18; 11 positions match TRBD1. Looked up from germline, CDR1 is KGHSH and CDR2 is LQKENI. CDR3 length: 15 amino acids. The V and J ends lost 3 bases and 6 bases, in that order; junction bases with no gene match: 4. The CDR3 here is CASSPGQGGIQPQHF. CDR3 nucleotides: TGTGCCAGCTCACCGGGACAGGGGGGAATTCAGCCCCAGCATTTT.

This chain connects TRBV11-2 to TRBJ2-1, with 8 nucleotides matching TRBD1. Unmatched junction bases numbered 2, after V lost 5 bases and J lost 5 bases. The CDR3 is 13 amino acids. Looked up from germline, CDR1 is SGHAT and CDR2 is FQNNGV. The CDR3 DNA reads TGTGCCAGCAGCCGGACAGGGAACAATGAGCAGTTCTTC. It specifies CASSRTGNNEQFF.

The chain joins TRBV28 to TRBJ1-5; D gene uncertain. The CDR3 is 12 amino acids. Trimming pared 2 bases from V and 4 bases from J, leaving 3 bases between. Looked up from germline, CDR1 is MDHEN and CDR2 is SYDVKM. The CDR3 region is CASSLPNQPQHF. For the CDR3, the DNA is TGTGCCAGCAGTTTACCTAATCAGCCCCAGCATTTT.

This chain uses TRBV7-9 with TRBJ2-3; 8 bases agree with TRBD1. Germline V lookup: CDR1 SEHNR, CDR2 FQNEAQ (reference sequence). With 5 bases clipped from V and 0 bases from J, the junction kept 4 bases outside the gene matches. The CDR3 has 15 residues. CDR3 sequence: CASSRGDRSTDTQYF. CDR3 sequence (DNA): TGTGCCAGCAGCCGAGGGGACAGGAGCACAGATACGCAGTATTTT. Based on the CDR3 plus reference TRBV7-9 and TRBJ2-3, the full variable domain is DTGVSQNPRHKITKRGQNVTFRCDPISEHNRLYWYRQTLGQGPEFLTYFQNEAQLEKSRLLSDRFSAERPKGSFSTLEIQRTEQGDSAMYLCASSRGDRSTDTQYFGPGTRLTVL.

As concerns this clone: This sample also contains other DNA sequences that code for the same CDR3. This chain connects TRBV3-1 (or the pseudogene TRBV3-2) to TRBJ1-1, with a weak D call TRBD1 (6 bases). The germline CDR1 and CDR2 sequences are LGHDT and YNNKEL (reference sequence). The CDR3 totals 13 residues. V was trimmed by 4 bases and J by 1 base, leaving 7 bases between them. The CDR3 DNA sequence: TGTGCCAGCAGCCCGACAGGGAACACTGAAGCTTTCTTT. Protein: CASSPTGNTEAFF.

The chain employs TRBV6-2 or TRBV6-3 and TRBJ1-1; maybe TRBD1 (5 bases). The germline V and J ends were trimmed by 6 bases and 0 bases, with 14 bases remaining between them. The CDR3 runs 15 residues. CDR1 is MNHEY, CDR2 SVGEGT, per germline. The CDR3 nucleotides read TGTGCCAGCAGCAGCTCGACAGCTATGAACACTGAAGCTTTCTTT. Its protein is CASSSSTAMNTEAFF.